This T cell receptor beta chain was found in a study of blood T cell repertoires in COVID-19. Study details: Italy, Spain and the United States were the sources of the convalescent and acute COVID-19 samples. The analysed material was cDNA or gDNA that came from T cells, B-cell-depleted T cells, or PBMCs.

This clone was detected only once. CDR1 is SEHNR and CDR2 is FQNEAQ in the germline V gene (reference sequence). CDR3 length: 15 residues. The ends were cut back, 3 bases at V and 7 bases at J, with 15 bases in the middle. The data were produced by immunoSEQ multiplex PCR, yet TCRdb's version contains in-frame clones alone and is incomplete. Among approximately 52,000 clones listed, about 86% were seen once. The V call is TRBV7-9, the J call TRBJ1-4, with D tentatively TRBD1 (6 bases). The source of this sequence is a man between 60 and 75 years old with acute or convalescent COVID-19. Specimen: peripheral blood. The CDR3 coding sequence is TGTGCCAGCAGCTTTTACAGGGAAAGAAGTGAAAAACTGTTTTTT. Its protein product is CASSFYRERSEKLFF.